Below, 12 T cell receptor beta chains from the same sample are listed, as sequenced in a study of T cells expressing NK-cell markers. One entry per CDR3 protein, without DNA, is what TCRdb gives after re-calling the 5' RACE reads. This table holds about 540,000 distinct CDR3 sequences. Sequencing input: blood T cells: a sorted CD56 or NKG2C T cell subset, CD4+ or CD8+ T cells, or bulk PBMC T cells (not recorded which). Every receptor here comes from a man between 18 and 35 years old in good health.

The V and J genes are TRBV13 and TRBJ2-7. Germline V CDR1 and CDR2: PRHDT, FYEKMQ (reference sequence). CDR3 length: 13 amino acids. This CDR3 is CASSPFNSYEQYF.

The J gene is TRBJ1-2, the V gene TRBV5-6. The length of the CDR3 is 15 residues. Germline V gives CDR1 SGHDT, CDR2 YYEEEE. The chain's CDR3 is CASSSQSLTNYGYTF.

V usage is TRBV4-1 and J usage is TRBJ1-4; TCRdb reports TRBD1, a call that lacks DNA to check it against. This CDR3 contains 17 residues. The germline gives CDR1 MGHRA, CDR2 YSYEKL. The CDR3 loop is CASSQVKVSRANEKLFF.

The rearrangement joins TRBV5-1 to TRBJ2-1; lacking DNA, the TRBD2 call made by TCRdb goes unchecked. Per germline, CDR1 SGHRS and CDR2 YFSETQ. The CDR3 is 13 residues long. The CDR3 reads CASSLVGRENMFF.

J is TRBJ2-1 and V is TRBV7-3; as DNA is missing, the TRBD1 call by TCRdb cannot be tested. There are 14 residues in the CDR3. Germline V lookup: CDR1 SGHTA, CDR2 FQGTGA. The CDR3 region is CASKPQGGHNEQFF.

V and J are TRBV29-1 and TRBJ2-5. The CDR3 consists of 12 residues. Germline CDR1 and CDR2: SQVTM and ANQGSEA. The CDR3 loop reads CSVRVTGETQYF.

This chain connects TRBV20-1 to TRBJ2-3; TCRdb selects TRBD2, and the lack of DNA leaves this call unchecked. CDR1 DFQATT and CDR2 SNEGSKA come from the germline V gene (reference sequence). This CDR3 has 15 amino acids. The CDR3 loop reads CSASMVSGLTDTQYF.

This chain connects TRBV29-1 to TRBJ2-1; the TRBD2 assignment by TCRdb is unverifiable without DNA. The CDR3 length is 15 residues. Germline lookup yields CDR1 SQVTM and CDR2 ANQGSEA. CDR3 in amino acids: CSVASSGRRNNEQFF.

The gene calls are TRBV25-1 and TRBJ2-7; the D gene TCRdb calls, TRBD1, cannot be checked with no DNA. CDR1 and CDR2 (germline): MGHDK, SYGVNS. The CDR3 loop spans 13 amino acids. The CDR3 sequence: CASSRGFVDEQYF.

The genes are TRBV20-1 and TRBJ2-3; TCRdb names TRBD1, which stays unverified in the absence of DNA. CDR3 length equals 12 residues. Germline V gene data show CDR1 as DFQATT and CDR2 as SNEGSKA (reference sequence). The CDR3 reads CSAAGVQDTQYF.

The chain has TRBV7-8 and TRBJ1-6; the D call from TCRdb, TRBD1, cannot be confirmed without DNA. Germline CDR1 reads SGHVS; CDR2 reads FQNEAQ. This CDR3 is 13 amino acids long. The CDR3: CASSFEGGSPLHF.

The rearrangement joins TRBV4-1 to TRBJ1-1. The length of the CDR3 is 13 residues. The germline gives CDR1 MGHRA, CDR2 YSYEKL. The CDR3 sequence: CASSQGLEGEAFF.